The clone carrying this T cell receptor (beta chain) has a single count. In the source study's methods: Amplification of reference gene primers provided the estimated nucleated cell counts. Libraries were prepared by immunoSEQ multiplex PCR; TCRdb keeps only in-frame clonotypes and omits some of them. Clonal size and the V and J genes are those of that table, whereas D and trimming came from the DNA. Of under 60,000 clones in the sample, 90% to 95% were seen once. The ends lost 0 bases at V and 5 bases at J; junction bases unmatched: 6. The CDR3 is 15 amino acids. The germline CDR1 and CDR2 sequences are SGHRS and YFSETQ. This sample stems from a study of blood T cell repertoires in COVID-19. Whole-study context: Some COVID-19 samples were acute and others convalescent; all came from the United States, Italy and Spain. From T cells, B-cell-depleted T cells, or PBMCs came the material, which was cDNA or gDNA.

The sequence came from a man aged 50 to 59 with acute or convalescent COVID-19. The sequencing sample was made of peripheral blood. The chain links TRBV5-1 to TRBJ2-5; TRBD2 matches 8 bases. The CDR3 reads CASSLDGRAGETQYF. CDR3 DNA: TGCGCCAGCAGCTTGGACGGGAGGGCCGGTGAGACCCAGTACTTC. The full variable domain, rest sourced from reference TRBV5-1 and TRBJ2-5, is KAGVTQTPRYLIKTRGQQVTLSCSPISGHRSVSWYQQTPGQGLQFLFEYFSETQRNKGNFPGRFSGRQFSNSRSEMNVSTLELGDSALYLCASSLDGRAGETQYFGPGTRLLVL.